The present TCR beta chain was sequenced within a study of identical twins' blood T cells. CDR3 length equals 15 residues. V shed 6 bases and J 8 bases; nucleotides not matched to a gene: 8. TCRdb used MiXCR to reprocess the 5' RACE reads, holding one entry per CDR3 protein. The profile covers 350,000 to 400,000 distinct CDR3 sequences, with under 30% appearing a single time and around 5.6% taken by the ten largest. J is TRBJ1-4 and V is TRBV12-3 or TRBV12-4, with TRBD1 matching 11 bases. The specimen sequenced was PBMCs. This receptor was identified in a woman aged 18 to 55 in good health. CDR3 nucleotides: TGTGCCAGCAGCGAAGGACAGGGGGCCTTAGAAAAACTGTTTTTT. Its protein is CASSEGQGALEKLFF.